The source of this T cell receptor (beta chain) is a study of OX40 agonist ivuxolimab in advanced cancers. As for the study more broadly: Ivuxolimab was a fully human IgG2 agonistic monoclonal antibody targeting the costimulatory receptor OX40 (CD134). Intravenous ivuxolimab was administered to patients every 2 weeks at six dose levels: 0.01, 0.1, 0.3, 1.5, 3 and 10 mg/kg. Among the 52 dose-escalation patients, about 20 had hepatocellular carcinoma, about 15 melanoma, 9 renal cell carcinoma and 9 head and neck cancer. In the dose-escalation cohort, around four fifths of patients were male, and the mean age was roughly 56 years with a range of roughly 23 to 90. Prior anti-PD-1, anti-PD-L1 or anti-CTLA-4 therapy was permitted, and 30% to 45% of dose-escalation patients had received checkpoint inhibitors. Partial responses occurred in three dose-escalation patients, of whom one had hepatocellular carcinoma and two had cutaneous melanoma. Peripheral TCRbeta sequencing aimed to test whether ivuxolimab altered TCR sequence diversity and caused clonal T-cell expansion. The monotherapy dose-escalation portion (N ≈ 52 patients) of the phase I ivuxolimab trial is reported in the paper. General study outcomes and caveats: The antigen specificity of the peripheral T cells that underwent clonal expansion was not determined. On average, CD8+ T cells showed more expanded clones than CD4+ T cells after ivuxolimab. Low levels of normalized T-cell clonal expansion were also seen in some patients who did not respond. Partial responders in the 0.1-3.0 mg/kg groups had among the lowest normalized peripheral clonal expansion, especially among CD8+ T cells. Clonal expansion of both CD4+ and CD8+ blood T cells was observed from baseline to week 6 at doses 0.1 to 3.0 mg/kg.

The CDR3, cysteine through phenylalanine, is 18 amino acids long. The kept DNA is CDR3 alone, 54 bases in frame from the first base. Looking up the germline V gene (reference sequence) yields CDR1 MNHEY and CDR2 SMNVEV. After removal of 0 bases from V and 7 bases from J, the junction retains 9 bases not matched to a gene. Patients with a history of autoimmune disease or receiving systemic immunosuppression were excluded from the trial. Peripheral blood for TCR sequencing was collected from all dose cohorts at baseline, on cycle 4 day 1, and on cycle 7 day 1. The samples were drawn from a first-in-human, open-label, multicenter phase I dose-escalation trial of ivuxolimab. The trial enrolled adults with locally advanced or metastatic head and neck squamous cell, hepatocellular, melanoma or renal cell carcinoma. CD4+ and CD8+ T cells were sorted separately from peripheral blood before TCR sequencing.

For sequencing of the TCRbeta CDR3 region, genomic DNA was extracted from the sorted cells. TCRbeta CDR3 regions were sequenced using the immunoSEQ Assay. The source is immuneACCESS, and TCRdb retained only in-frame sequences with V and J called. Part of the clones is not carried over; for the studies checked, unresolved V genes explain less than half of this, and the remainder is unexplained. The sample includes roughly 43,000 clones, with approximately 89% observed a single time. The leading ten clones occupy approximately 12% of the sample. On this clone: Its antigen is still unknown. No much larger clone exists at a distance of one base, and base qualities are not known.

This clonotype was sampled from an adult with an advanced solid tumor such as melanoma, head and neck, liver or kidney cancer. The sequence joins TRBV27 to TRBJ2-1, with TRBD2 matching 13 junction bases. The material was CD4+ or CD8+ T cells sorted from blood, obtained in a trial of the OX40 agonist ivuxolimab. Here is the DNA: TGTGCCAGCAGTTTATCTACTAGCGGGAGGGGAATTTATAATGAGCAGTTCTTC. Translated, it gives CASSLSTSGRGIYNEQFF.